This T cell receptor beta chain is drawn from a study of blood T cell repertoires in COVID-19. Clinical histories supplied by participants themselves formed the basis of cohort assignment. What the recovered Cohort 3 donors had was two negative PCRs, clearance, or symptom resolution. As processed by the authors: Counts of nucleated cells, estimated from reference gene primer amplification, were obtained. Repertoires were generated with immunoSEQ multiplex PCR, while TCRdb's copy carries only in-frame clones and drops some. V and J calls plus clone size are reproduced from that table; the DNA served to infer D and trimming. The profile covers 200,000 to 250,000 clones, with around 84% appearing a single time and 5.5% to 7.5% taken by the ten largest. The clonotype originates from a woman in her 40s who had recovered from COVID-19. The material sequenced was PBMCs or T cells enriched from blood (not recorded which).

The CDR3 bases are TGTGCCAGCAGCCTCGACAGTGACACTGAAGCTTTCTTT. Translation gives CASSLDSDTEAFF. The chain recombines TRBV11-3 with TRBJ1-1; a weak D match, TRBD1 (5 bases). The CDR3 runs to 13 residues. Germline V gene data show CDR1 as SGHNT and CDR2 as YENEEA. V lost 5 bases and J 3 bases, leaving 10 bases between the germline ends.